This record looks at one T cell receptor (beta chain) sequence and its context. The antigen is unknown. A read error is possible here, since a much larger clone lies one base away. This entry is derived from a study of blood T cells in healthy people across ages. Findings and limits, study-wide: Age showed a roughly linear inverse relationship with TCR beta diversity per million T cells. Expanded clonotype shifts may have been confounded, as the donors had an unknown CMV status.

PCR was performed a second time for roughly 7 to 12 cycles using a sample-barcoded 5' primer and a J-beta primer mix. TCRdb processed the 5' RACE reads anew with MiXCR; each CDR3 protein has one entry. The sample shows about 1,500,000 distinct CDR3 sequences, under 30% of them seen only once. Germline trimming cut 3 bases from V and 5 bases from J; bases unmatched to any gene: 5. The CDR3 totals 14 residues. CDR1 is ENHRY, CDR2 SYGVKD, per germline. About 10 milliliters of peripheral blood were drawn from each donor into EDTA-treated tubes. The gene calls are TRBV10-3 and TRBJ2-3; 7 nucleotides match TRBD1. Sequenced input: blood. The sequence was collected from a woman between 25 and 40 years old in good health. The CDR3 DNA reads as TGTGCCATCAGTGACAGGGGGATGGAAGATACGCAGTATTTT. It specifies CAISDRGMEDTQYF.